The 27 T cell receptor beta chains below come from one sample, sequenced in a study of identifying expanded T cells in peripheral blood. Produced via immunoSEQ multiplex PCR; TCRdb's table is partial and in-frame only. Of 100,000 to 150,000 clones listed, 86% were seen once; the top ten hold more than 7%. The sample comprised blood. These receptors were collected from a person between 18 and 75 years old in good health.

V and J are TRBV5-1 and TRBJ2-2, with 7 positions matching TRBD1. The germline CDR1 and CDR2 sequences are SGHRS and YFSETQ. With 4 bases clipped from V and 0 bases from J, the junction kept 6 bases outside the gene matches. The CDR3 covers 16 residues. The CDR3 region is CASSTAGGPNTGELFF. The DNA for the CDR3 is TGCGCCAGCAGCACCGCAGGGGGACCGAACACCGGGGAGCTGTTTTTT.

CDR3 coding DNA: TGCGCCAGTGGGCTACCCGCGAACACCGGGGAGCTGTTTTTT. Translation gives CASGLPANTGELFF. The rearrangement joins TRBV5-1 to TRBJ2-2; D remains unclear. Trimming shortened V by 8 bases and J by 0 bases, and 11 bases separated the two germline ends. Germline CDR1 and CDR2: SGHRS and YFSETQ. The CDR3 covers 14 residues. The full variable domain, with the rest looked up from reference TRBV5-1 and TRBJ2-2, is KAGVTQTPRYLIKTRGQQVTLSCSPISGHRSVSWYQQTPGQGLQFLFEYFSETQRNKGNFPGRFSGRQFSNSRSEMNVSTLELGDSALYLCASGLPANTGELFFGEGSRLTVL.

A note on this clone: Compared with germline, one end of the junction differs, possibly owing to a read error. CDR3: CASSSERGRLNF. The CDR3, as DNA: TGTGCCAGCAGTTCGGAAAGGGGCCGTTTAAACTTC. The chain uses TRBV6-6 and TRBJ2-7; weak D call: TRBD1 (5 bases). CDR3 size: 12 residues. The germline CDR1 and CDR2 sequences are MNHNY and SVGAGI (reference sequence).

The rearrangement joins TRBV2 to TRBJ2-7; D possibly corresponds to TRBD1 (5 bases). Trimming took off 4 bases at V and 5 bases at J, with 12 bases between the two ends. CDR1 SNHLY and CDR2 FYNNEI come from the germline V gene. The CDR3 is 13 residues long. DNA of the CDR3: TGTGCCAGCAGTGGGAACAGGAGAAACGAGCAGTACTTC. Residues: CASSGNRRNEQYF.

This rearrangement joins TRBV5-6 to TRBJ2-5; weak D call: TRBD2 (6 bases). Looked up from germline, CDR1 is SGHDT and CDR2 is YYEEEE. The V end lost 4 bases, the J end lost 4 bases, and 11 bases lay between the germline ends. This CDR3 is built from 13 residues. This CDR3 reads CASSGGQRETQYF. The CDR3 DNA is TGTGCCAGCAGCGGAGGGCAGAGAGAGACCCAGTACTTC.

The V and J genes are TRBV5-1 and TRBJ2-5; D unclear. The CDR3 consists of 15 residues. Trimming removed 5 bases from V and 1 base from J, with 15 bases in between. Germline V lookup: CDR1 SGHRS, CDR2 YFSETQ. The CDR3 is CASSSTTELQETQYF. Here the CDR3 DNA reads TGCGCCAGCAGTTCCACCACAGAGCTCCAAGAGACCCAGTACTTC. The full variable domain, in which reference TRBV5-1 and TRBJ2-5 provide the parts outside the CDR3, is KAGVTQTPRYLIKTRGQQVTLSCSPISGHRSVSWYQQTPGQGLQFLFEYFSETQRNKGNFPGRFSGRQFSNSRSEMNVSTLELGDSALYLCASSSTTELQETQYFGPGTRLLVL.

The CDR3 is CASSYVQGALTYSNQPQHF. The CDR3 nucleotides read TGTGCCAGCAGCTATGTACAGGGGGCCCTAACGTATAGCAATCAGCCCCAGCATTTT. The chain has TRBV28 and TRBJ1-5; 9 positions match TRBD1. Looked up from germline, CDR1 is MDHEN and CDR2 is SYDVKM. J gave up 0 bases and V 6 bases, and 15 bases lay outside the gene matches. CDR3 size: 19 residues.

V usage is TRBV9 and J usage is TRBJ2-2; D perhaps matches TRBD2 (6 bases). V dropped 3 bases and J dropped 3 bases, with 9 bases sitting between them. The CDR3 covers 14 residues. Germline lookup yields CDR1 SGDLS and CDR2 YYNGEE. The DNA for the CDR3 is TGTGCCAGCAGCGCGGTAGCGGACACCGGGGAGCTGTTTTTT. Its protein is CASSAVADTGELFF.

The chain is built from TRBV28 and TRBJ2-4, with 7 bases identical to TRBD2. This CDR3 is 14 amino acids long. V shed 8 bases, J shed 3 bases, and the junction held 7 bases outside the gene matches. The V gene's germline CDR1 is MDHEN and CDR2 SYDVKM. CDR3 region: CASGAAGVKNIQYF. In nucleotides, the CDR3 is TGTGCCAGCGGCGCGGCGGGGGTCAAAAACATTCAGTACTTC.

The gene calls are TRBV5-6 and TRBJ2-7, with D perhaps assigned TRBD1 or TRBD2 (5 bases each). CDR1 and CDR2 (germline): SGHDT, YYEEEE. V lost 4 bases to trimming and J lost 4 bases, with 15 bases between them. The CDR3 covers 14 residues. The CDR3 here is CASSLEGTAYEQYF. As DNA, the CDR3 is TGTGCCAGCAGCCTAGAGGGGACCGCTTACGAGCAGTACTTC.

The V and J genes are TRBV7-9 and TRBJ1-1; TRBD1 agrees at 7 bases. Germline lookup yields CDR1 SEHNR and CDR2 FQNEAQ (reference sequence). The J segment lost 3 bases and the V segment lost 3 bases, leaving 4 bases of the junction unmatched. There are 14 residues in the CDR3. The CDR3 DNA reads TGTGCCAGCAGCTTCCGACAGGGCTACACTGAAGCTTTCTTT. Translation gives CASSFRQGYTEAFF.

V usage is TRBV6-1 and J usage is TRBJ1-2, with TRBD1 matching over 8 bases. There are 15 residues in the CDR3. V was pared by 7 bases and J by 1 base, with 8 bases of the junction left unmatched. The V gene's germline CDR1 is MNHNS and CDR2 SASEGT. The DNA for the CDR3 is TGTGCCAGCAATAACGCAGGGGGCCTTAACTATGGCTACACCTTC. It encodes CASNNAGGLNYGYTF.

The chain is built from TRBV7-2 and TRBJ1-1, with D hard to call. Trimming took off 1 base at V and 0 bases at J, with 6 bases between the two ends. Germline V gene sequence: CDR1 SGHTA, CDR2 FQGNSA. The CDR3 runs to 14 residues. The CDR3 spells CASSLGSLNTEAFF. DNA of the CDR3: TGTGCCAGCAGCTTAGGGTCCTTGAACACTGAAGCTTTCTTT.

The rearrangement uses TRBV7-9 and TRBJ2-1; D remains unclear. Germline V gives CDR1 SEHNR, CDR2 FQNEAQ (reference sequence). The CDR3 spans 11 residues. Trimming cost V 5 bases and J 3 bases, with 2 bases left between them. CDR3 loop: CASSRYNEQFF. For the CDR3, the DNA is TGTGCCAGCAGCCGCTACAATGAGCAGTTCTTC.

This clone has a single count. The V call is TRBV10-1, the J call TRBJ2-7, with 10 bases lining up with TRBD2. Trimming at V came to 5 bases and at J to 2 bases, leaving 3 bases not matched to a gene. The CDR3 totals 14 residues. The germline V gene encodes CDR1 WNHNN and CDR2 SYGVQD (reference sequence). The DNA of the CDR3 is TGCGCCAGCAGTCCTAGCGGGAGCCCCTACGAGCAGTACTTC. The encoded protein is CASSPSGSPYEQYF.

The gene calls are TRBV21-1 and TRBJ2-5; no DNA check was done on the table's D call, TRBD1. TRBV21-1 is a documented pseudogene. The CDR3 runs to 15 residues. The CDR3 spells CASRPKRGLGETQYF. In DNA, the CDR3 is TGTGCCAGCAGGCCTAAGAGGGGGCTGGGGGAGACCCAGTACTTC.

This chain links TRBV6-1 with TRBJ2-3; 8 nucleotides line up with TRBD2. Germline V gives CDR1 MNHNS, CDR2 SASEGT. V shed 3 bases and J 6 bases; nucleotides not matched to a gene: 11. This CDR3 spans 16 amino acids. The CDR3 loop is CASSELTSALEDTQYF. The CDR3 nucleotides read TGTGCCAGCAGTGAGCTGACTAGCGCCCTAGAGGATACGCAGTATTTT.

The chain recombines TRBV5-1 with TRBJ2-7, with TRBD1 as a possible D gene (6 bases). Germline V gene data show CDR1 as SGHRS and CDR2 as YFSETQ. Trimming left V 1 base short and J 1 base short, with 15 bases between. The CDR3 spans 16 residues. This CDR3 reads CASSLPSGVPSYEQYF. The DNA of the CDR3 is TGCGCCAGCAGCTTGCCATCAGGGGTGCCTTCCTACGAGCAGTACTTC. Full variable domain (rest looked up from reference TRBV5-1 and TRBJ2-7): KAGVTQTPRYLIKTRGQQVTLSCSPISGHRSVSWYQQTPGQGLQFLFEYFSETQRNKGNFPGRFSGRQFSNSRSEMNVSTLELGDSALYLCASSLPSGVPSYEQYFGPGTRLTVT.

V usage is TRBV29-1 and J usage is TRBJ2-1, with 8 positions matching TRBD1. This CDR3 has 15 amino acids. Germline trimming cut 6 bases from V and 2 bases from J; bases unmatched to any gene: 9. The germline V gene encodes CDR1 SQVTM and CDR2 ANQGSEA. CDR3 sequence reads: CSVQSRDRTYNEQFF. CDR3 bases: TGCAGCGTCCAAAGCAGGGACAGGACCTACAATGAGCAGTTCTTC.

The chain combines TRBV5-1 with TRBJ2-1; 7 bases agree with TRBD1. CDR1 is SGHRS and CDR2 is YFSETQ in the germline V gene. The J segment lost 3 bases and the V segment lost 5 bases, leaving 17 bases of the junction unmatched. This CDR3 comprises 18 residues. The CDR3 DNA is TGCGCCAGCAGGGCTGACAGGGTCTCCGGATATAACTACAATGAGCAGTTCTTC. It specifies CASRADRVSGYNYNEQFF.

The CDR3 region has the DNA TGTGCCAGCAGCCAAGATTACAATGAGCAGTTCTTC. Translation gives CASSQDYNEQFF. This sequence joins TRBV4-2 and TRBJ2-1, with no clear D. Trimming left V 0 bases short and J 4 bases short, with 1 base between. Per the germline V gene, CDR1 is LGHNA and CDR2 is YNFKEQ. The CDR3 contains 12 residues.

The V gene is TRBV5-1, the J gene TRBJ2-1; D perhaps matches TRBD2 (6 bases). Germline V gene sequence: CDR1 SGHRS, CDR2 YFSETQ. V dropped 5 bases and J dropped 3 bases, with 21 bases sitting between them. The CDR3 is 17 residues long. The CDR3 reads CASSRGTFKPFYNEQFF. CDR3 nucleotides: TGCGCCAGCAGTAGAGGGACTTTCAAACCGTTCTACAATGAGCAGTTCTTC.

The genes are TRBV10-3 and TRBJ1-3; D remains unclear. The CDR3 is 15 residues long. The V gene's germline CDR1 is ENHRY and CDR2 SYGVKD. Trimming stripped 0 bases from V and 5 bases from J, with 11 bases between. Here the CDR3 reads CAISESNLVRNTIYF. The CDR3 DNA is TGTGCCATCAGTGAGTCCAATTTAGTTCGAAACACCATATATTTT.

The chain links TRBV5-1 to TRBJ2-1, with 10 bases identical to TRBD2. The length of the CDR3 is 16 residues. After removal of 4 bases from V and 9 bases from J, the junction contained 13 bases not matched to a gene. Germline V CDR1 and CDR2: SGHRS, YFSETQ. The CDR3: CASSRQGSGRAFEQFF. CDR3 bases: TGCGCCAGCAGCCGCCAGGGAAGCGGGAGGGCCTTTGAGCAGTTCTTC.

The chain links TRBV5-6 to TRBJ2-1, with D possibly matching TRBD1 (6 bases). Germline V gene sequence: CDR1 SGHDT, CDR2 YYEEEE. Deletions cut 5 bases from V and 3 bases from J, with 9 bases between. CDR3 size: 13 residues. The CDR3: CASRRTVYNEQFF. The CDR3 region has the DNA TGTGCCAGCAGGCGGACAGTCTACAATGAGCAGTTCTTC.

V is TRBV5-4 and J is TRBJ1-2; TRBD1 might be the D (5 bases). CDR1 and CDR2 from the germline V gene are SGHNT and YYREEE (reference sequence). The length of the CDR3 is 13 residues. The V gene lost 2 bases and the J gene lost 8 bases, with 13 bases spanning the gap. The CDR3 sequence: CASSLDRSGGYTF. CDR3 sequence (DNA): TGTGCCAGCAGCTTAGACAGAAGTGGGGGCTACACCTTC.

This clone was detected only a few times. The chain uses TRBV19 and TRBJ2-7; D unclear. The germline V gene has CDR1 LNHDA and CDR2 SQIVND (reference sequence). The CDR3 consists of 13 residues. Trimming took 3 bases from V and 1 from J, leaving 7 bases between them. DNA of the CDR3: TGTGCCAGTAGTATGGTGTCTTCCTACGAGCAGTACTTC. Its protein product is CASSMVSSYEQYF.